This passage covers 8 T cell receptor beta chains from one sample sequenced in a study of blood T cell repertoires in COVID-19. Clones were sequenced by immunoSEQ multiplex PCR, and TCRdb holds only the in-frame ones, with some missing. In the table there are approximately 120,000 clones, more than 80% of which are singletons. The sequenced sample consisted of peripheral blood. Every receptor here comes from a woman of 80 years or more with COVID-19, enrolled during active disease.

This sequence joins TRBV5-4 and TRBJ2-1, with D perhaps matching TRBD2 (5 bases). The V gene lost 0 bases and the J gene lost 5 bases, with 6 bases spanning the gap. The germline V gene encodes CDR1 SGHNT and CDR2 YYREEE (reference sequence). This CDR3 is built from 13 residues. The CDR3 loop reads CASSLAGNNEQFF. CDR3 coding DNA: TGTGCCAGCAGCTTGGCGGGGAACAATGAGCAGTTCTTC.

The CDR3, as DNA: TGTGCCAGCAGGATGGGACAGACGAACACCGGGGAGCTGTTTTTT. Translation: CASRMGQTNTGELFF. The gene calls are TRBV6-1 and TRBJ2-2; 7 bases map to TRBD1. The CDR3 length is 15 residues. J gave up 0 bases and V 6 bases, and 4 bases lay outside the gene matches. Looked up from germline, CDR1 is MNHNS and CDR2 is SASEGT.

The V and J genes are TRBV19 and TRBJ1-5, with D perhaps matching TRBD1 (5 bases). Trimming shortened V by 3 bases and J by 1 base, and 16 bases separated the two germline ends. CDR1 and CDR2 (germline): LNHDA, SQIVND (reference sequence). The CDR3 sequence is 17 residues long. CDR3 nucleotides: TGTGCCAGTAGTATGGACAACCCCCGGGGGAGCAATCAGCCCCAGCATTTT. This codes for CASSMDNPRGSNQPQHF.

The V gene is TRBV7-9, the J gene TRBJ1-2, with D maybe TRBD1 (6 bases). The CDR3 loop spans 14 amino acids. The germline CDR1 and CDR2 sequences are SEHNR and FQNEAQ (reference sequence). The V end lost 2 bases, the J end lost 8 bases, and 15 bases lay between the germline ends. The CDR3 spells CASSLNSAGDGYTF. CDR3 bases: TGTGCCAGCAGCTTAAATTCGGCAGGGGACGGCTACACCTTC.

The chain recombines TRBV27 with TRBJ2-1, with 11 bases lining up with TRBD2. Germline CDR1 MNHEY, CDR2 SMNVEV (reference sequence). V shed 5 bases, J shed 0 bases, and the junction held 6 bases outside the gene matches. This CDR3 contains 17 residues. CDR3 sequence: CASSPTLAGASYNEQFF. In DNA, the CDR3 is TGTGCCAGCAGTCCGACACTAGCGGGAGCCTCCTACAATGAGCAGTTCTTC.

V and J are TRBV5-1 and TRBJ2-5; D not certain. There are 13 residues in the CDR3. Germline CDR1 SGHRS, CDR2 YFSETQ. The V end lost 5 bases, the J end lost 0 bases, and 8 bases lay between the germline ends. The CDR3 sequence is CASSRSHQETQYF. In DNA form, the CDR3 reads TGCGCCAGCAGTCGGAGTCACCAAGAGACCCAGTACTTC.

This chain connects TRBV10-2 to TRBJ2-7; D is perhaps TRBD1 (5 bases). Between the trimmed V and J ends, which lost 3 bases and 4 bases, there was a span of 25 bases. Germline-derived CDR1 and CDR2 are WSHSY and SAAADI. This CDR3 is 18 amino acids long. The CDR3: CASSDGSSGKALWYEQYF. The CDR3 DNA sequence: TGCGCCAGCAGTGATGGATCCTCAGGGAAAGCTCTGTGGTACGAGCAGTACTTC.

This chain links TRBV25-1 with TRBJ1-5; 7 nucleotides align to TRBD1. Per germline, CDR1 MGHDK and CDR2 SYGVNS. V gave up 5 bases and J gave up 1 base; unmatched junction bases: 5. The CDR3 length is 15 residues. The chain's CDR3 is CASSPSGGSNQPQHF. The CDR3, as DNA: TGTGCCAGCAGTCCCTCAGGGGGAAGCAATCAGCCCCAGCATTTT.